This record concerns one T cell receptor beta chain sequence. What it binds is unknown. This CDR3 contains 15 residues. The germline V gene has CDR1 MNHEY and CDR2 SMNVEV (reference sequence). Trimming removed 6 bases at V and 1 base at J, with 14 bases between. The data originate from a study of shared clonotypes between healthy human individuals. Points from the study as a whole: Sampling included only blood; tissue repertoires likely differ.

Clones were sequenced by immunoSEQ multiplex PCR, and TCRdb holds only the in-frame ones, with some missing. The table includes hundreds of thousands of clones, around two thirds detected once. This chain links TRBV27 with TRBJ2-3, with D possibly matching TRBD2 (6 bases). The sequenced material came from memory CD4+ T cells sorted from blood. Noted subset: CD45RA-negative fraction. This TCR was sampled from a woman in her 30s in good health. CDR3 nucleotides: TGTGCCAGCAGCTTCGGGCCTAGCGGCACAGATACGCAGTATTTT. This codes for CASSFGPSGTDTQYF.